Listed below are T cell receptor beta chains from one sample, sequenced in a study of blood T cell repertoires in COVID-19. Clones were read by immunoSEQ multiplex PCR, and TCRdb kept only the in-frame ones, dropping some. The top ten clones hold about 10% of a sample with some 190,000 clones, 82% of them seen once. Sequenced material: peripheral blood. These receptor sequences come from a woman over 75 with active or convalescent COVID-19. CDR3s include the opening cysteine and the closing phenylalanine or tryptophan. The D gene is left open where the match is weak. A row's size may be missing; if present it is once, few, many or a size class.

TRBV19	15	TRBD1	-	TRBJ1-5	TGTGCCAGTAGTGGACGACAGGGTAGCAATCAGCCCCAGCATTTT	CASSGRQGSNQPQHF
TRBV18	13	-	-	TRBJ1-1	TGTGCCAGCTCCTCCGCGGGTGACACTGAAGCTTTCTTT	CASSSAGDTEAFF
TRBV7-3	16	TRBD2	-	TRBJ2-3	TGTGCCAGCAGCTTAAACCCTAGCGGGAGCGTAGATACGCAGTATTTT	CASSLNPSGSVDTQYF
TRBV3-1/TRBV3-2	14	TRBD1	-	TRBJ2-7	TGTGCCAGCAGCCGCGACAGGGCGTCCTACGAGCAGTACTTC	CASSRDRASYEQYF
TRBV24-1	13	-	-	TRBJ2-2	TGTGCCACCAGCTCGGGTTGGGCCGGGGAGCTGTTTTTT	CATSSGWAGELFF
TRBV5-4	14	TRBD1	-	TRBJ2-7	TGTGCCAGCAGCTCCGGGACAGGGTACTACGAGCAGTACTTC	CASSSGTGYYEQYF
TRBV4-1	15	-	-	TRBJ1-5	TGCGCCAGCAGCCAAACAGGTTCGAGCAATCAGCCCCAGCATTTT	CASSQTGSSNQPQHF
TRBV2	15	-	-	TRBJ1-3	TGTGCCAGCAGTGATAACCAGGGTCCTGGAAACACCATATATTTT	CASSDNQGPGNTIYF
TRBV15	16	-	-	TRBJ2-3	TGTGCCACCAGCAAGGGTGGGCGGGATGGATCAGATACGCAGTATTTT	CATSKGGRDGSDTQYF
TRBV29-1	14	TRBD1	-	TRBJ1-2	TGCAGCGCCCGAATTGGACAGGGTCCCTATGGCTACACCTTC	CSARIGQGPYGYTF
TRBV11-2	13	TRBD1	-	TRBJ1-1	TGTGCCAGCAGCTTGACAGGGGACACTGAAGCTTTCTTT	CASSLTGDTEAFF
TRBV4-1	11	-	-	TRBJ2-7	TGCGCCAGCGCGATAGCGGACGAGCAGTACTTC	CASAIADEQYF
TRBV2	13	-	-	TRBJ1-2	TGTGCCATTGGGAGGACGGACAACTATGGCTACACCTTC	CAIGRTDNYGYTF
TRBV24-1	17	-	-	TRBJ2-1	TGTGCCACCAGTGATTCTCCAATTCTAAGCTCCTACAATGAGCAGTTCTTC	CATSDSPILSSYNEQFF
TRBV7-9	15	-	-	TRBJ1-2	TGTGCCAGCAGCCGCACGGACAGAATCTCCTATGGCTACACCTTC	CASSRTDRISYGYTF
TRBV29-1	15	TRBD1	-	TRBJ2-2	TGCAGCGTTGAAGGCAGAGGGGGCGCCGGCGGGGAGCTGTTTTTT	CSVEGRGGAGGELFF
TRBV6-6	14	TRBD1	-	TRBJ1-2	TGTGCCAGCCTGGGACAGGGCTATATATATGGCTACACCTTC	CASLGQGYIYGYTF
TRBV19	15	TRBD1	-	TRBJ1-5	TGTGCCAGTAGTGTCGACAGGGGGCCCGCCGAGCCCCAGCATTTT	CASSVDRGPAEPQHF
TRBV19	15	-	-	TRBJ2-7	TGTGCCAGTAGTATAGCTCCAGGTTACACCTACGAGCAGTACTTC	CASSIAPGYTYEQYF
TRBV2	14	TRBD1	-	TRBJ1-2	TGTGCCAGCAGTGAGCAGGACAGGGGCTATGGCTACACCTTC	CASSEQDRGYGYTF
TRBV2	11	-	many	TRBJ2-3	TGTGCCAGCAGCCCCGGGATAGGGCAGTATTTT	CASSPGIGQYF
TRBV3-1/TRBV3-2	14	-	-	TRBJ2-2	TGTGCCAGCAGCCCAACTGGGGCCGCCGGGGAGCTGTTTTTT	CASSPTGAAGELFF
TRBV6-6	15	-	-	TRBJ1-6	TGTGCCAGCATGAAGGACTCCTCCTATAATTCACCCCTCCACTTT	CASMKDSSYNSPLHF